This entry describes one T cell receptor beta chain. Its antigen is not known. The source of the sample is a study of long-term antiretroviral therapy in people with HIV. Study outcomes and limitations: Post-treatment diversity went higher with ART but stayed below transplant donor controls.

CDR3 length: 12 residues. With 4 bases removed from V and 4 bases from J, the gap between germline ends came to 5 bases. Germline V lookup: CDR1 MGHDK, CDR2 SYGVNS. Each donor had at least one pre-ART and at least two post-ART PBMC samples. This was the immunoSEQ v3.0 assay at survey level. Profiling relied on immunoSEQ multiplex PCR, and the TCRdb table lists in-frame clones only, not all of them. Counted here are roughly 25,000 clones, roughly 80% occurring once; the ten biggest clones make up 8.5% to 14%. The origin of this receptor is a young man with HIV. The sequencing used unsorted PBMCs, collected 2.1 years after starting antiretroviral therapy. The chain joins TRBV25-1 to TRBJ1-5; D remains unclear. Here the CDR3 DNA reads TGTGCCAGCAGTGCCGGGAATCAGCCCCAGCATTTT. Protein sequence: CASSAGNQPQHF.